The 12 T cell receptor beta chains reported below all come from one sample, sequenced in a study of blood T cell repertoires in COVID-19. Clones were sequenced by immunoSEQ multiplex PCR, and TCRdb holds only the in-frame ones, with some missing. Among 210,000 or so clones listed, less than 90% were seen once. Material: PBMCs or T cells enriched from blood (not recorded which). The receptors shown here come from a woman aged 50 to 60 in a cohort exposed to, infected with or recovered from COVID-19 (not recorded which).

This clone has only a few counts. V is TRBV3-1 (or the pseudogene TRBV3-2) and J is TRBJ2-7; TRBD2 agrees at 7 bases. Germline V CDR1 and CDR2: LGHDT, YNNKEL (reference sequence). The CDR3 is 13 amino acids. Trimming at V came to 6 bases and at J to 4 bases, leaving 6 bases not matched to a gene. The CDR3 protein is CASSPREGYEQYF. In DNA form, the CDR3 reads TGTGCCAGCAGTCCAAGGGAGGGGTACGAGCAGTACTTC.

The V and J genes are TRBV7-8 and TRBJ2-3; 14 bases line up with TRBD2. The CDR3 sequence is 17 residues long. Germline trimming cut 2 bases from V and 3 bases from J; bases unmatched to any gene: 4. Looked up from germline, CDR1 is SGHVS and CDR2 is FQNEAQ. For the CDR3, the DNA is TGTGCCAGCAGCTTAAAGACTAGCGGGGGGGAAACAGATACGCAGTATTTT. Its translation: CASSLKTSGGETDTQYF.

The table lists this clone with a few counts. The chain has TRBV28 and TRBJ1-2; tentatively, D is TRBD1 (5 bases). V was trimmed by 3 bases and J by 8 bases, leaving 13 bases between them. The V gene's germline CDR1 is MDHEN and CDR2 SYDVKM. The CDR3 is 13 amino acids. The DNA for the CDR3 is TGTGCCAGCAGTTTTGACAGCCGCGTCGGCTACACCTTC. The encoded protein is CASSFDSRVGYTF.

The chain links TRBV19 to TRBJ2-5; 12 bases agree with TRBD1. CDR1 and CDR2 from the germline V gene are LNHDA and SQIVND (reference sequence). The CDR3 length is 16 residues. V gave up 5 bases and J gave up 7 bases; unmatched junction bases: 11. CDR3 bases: TGTGCCAGTAGTGCCCGGGACAGGGGGCCTCATGGGACCCAGTACTTC. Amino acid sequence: CASSARDRGPHGTQYF.

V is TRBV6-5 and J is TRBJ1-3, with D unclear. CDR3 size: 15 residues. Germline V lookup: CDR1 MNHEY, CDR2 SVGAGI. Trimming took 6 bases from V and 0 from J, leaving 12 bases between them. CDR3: CASSPGFYSGNTIYF. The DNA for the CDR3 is TGTGCCAGCAGCCCAGGTTTTTACTCTGGAAACACCATATATTTT.

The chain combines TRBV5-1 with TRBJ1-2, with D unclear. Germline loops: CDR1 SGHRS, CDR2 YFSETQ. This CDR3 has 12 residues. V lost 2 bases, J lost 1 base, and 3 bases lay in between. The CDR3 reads CASSFLNYGYTF. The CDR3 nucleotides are TGCGCCAGCAGCTTCCTTAACTATGGCTACACCTTC.

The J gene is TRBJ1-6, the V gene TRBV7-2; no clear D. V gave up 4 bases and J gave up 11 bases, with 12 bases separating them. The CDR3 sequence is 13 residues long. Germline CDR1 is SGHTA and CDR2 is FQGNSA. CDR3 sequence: CASSSAEQTPLHF. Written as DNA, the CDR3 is TGTGCCAGCAGCTCGGCCGAACAGACACCCCTCCACTTT.

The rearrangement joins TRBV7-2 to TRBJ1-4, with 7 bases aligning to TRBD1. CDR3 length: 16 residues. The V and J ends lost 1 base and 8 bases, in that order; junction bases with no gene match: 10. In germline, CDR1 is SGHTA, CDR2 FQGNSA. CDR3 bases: TGTGCCAGCAGCTTAGACAGCACAGGGGTTAGAGAAAAACTGTTTTTT. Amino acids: CASSLDSTGVREKLFF.

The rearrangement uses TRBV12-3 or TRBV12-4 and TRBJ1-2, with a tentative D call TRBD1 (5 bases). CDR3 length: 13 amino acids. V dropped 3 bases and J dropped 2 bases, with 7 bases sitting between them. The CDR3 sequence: CASSLAGNYGYTF. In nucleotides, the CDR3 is TGTGCCAGCAGTTTGGCAGGGAACTATGGCTACACCTTC.

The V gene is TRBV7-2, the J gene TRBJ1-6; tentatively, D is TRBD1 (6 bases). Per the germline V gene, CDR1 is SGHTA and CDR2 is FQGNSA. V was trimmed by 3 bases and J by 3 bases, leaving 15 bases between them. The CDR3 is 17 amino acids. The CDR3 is CASSFGRTESYNSPLHF. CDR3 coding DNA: TGTGCCAGCAGCTTTGGGCGGACAGAGAGCTATAATTCACCCCTCCACTTT. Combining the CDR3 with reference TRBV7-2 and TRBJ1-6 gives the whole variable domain GAGVSQSPSNKVTEKGKDVELRCDPISGHTALYWYRQSLGQGLEFLIYFQGNSAPDKSGLPSDRFSAERTGGSVSTLTIQRTQQEDSAVYLCASSFGRTESYNSPLHFGNGTRLTVT.

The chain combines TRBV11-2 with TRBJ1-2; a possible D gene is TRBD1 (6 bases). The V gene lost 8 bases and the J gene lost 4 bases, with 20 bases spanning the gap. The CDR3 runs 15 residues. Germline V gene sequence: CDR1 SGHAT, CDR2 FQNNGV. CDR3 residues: CASGALTGSGYGYTF. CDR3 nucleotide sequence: TGTGCCAGCGGAGCCTTGACAGGATCCGGCTATGGCTACACCTTC.

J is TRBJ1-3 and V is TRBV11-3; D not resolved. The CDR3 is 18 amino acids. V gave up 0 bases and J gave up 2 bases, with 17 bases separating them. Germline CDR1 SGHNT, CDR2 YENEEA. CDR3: CASSLDDGVLSTGNTIYF. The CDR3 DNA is TGTGCCAGCAGCTTAGATGACGGGGTACTATCTACTGGAAACACCATATATTTT.